This T cell receptor beta chain derives from a study of vaccination and CD4 T cells after COVID-19 (dated by TCRdb to between 2021 and 2023). Context from the whole study: Convalescent patients had a positive SARS-CoV-2 result on nasal swab PCR, and of these patients, some ten had mild disease and one had severe disease. Post-vaccine blood samples were taken a median of around 68 days after the second vaccine dose, with a range of roughly 14 to 250 days. Culture stimuli were overlapping spike peptide pools from SARS-CoV-2 and from the common cold coronaviruses HCoV-NL63, HCoV-OC43 and HCoV-229E. As controls, cultures received a CEFX viral epitope pool (the positive control), an HIV-1 Nef peptide pool (the negative control), or no peptide at all. The convalescent cohort included six males and four females, with two Hispanic individuals, seven Caucasians, two Asians and one multiracial person. Post-COVID blood samples were collected from convalescent patients a median of roughly 100 days after diagnosis, with a range of about 30 to 161 days. In under 13 COVID-19 convalescent patients and a handful of infection-naive healthy vaccine recipients, researchers compared the spike-specific CD4+ TCR repertoire from before mRNA vaccination with the repertoire from after. Participants received two doses of either the Pfizer-BioNTech BNT162b2 vaccine (n=8) or the Moderna mRNA-1273 vaccine (n=2). Study-wide conclusions, independent of this receptor: Of the vaccine-specific clones in convalescent patients, 304 of 307, or nearly all, reacted only to SARS-CoV-2 spike and did not cross-react with common cold coronaviruses. In convalescent patients, a median approximately 90% of post-vaccine SARS-CoV-2-reactive clones were detected only after vaccination, suggesting vaccine-specific priming. The study included relatively few convalescent patients and did not analyze early timepoints after natural infection. An increase in the median number of SARS-CoV-2-reactive clonotypes from 21 after infection to about 39 after vaccination was observed, but the change was not found to be significant.

V and J are truncated by 1 base and 8 bases respectively, leaving an intervening sequence of 12 bases. There are 15 amino acids in the CDR3, from cysteine to phenylalanine inclusive. Only CDR3 DNA remains: 45 bases, in frame from the first base. From the germline V gene, CDR1 is SGHDN and CDR2 is FVKESK. The library was obtained by PCR. DNA from cultured CD4+ T cells was subjected to TCR sequencing with the Oncomine TCR Beta short-read assay at the Johns Hopkins FTIC core. The QIAamp micro DNA kit was used to extract genomic DNA from the cultured CD4+ T cells. Oncomine TCR Beta libraries made from cultured CD4+ T cells were pooled using unique dual indexes and sequenced on an Illumina iSeq 100. Concerning the study's data processing: Non-productive sequences were removed, and CDR3s that did not start with C, did not end with F or W, or were shorter than 7 amino acids were discarded. The MANAFEST web application identified antigen-specific clonotypes by comparing peptide-stimulated wells against reference wells and other culture wells. Positive clones required FDR below 0.05, an odds ratio above 5, and productive frequency above 0.1% in at least two of three replicate wells. A clonotype counted as cross-reactive if it showed significant expansion both in the SARS-CoV-2 spike wells and in at least one common cold coronavirus spike condition. Using R version 3.6.1, CDR3 homology was evaluated through Levenshtein distances (stringdist) along with unrooted phylogenetic trees (ape). The public reads were quality trimmed at Q25 with fastp and then assembled into clones with MiXCR by TCRdb, keeping productive beta chains. Records with the same CDR3 protein are collapsed into one entry carrying the most frequent genes and DNA. The V and J calls shown here were made by TCRdb, not taken from the authors' results. For this sample there are 7,100 or so distinct CDR3 sequences; 50% to 70% appear just once. Together, the top ten hold around 27% of the sample.

The treatment or condition label here, explained by the study, means: approximately 11-day PBMC culture with coronavirus spike peptide pools or control peptides (ViraFEST assay). The ViraFEST assay, used in the study, expanded antigen-specific T cells with peptide pools and then identified the expanded clonotypes through TCR sequencing. Positive SARS-CoV-2 PCR tests in the convalescent patients dated from March to December 2020, before Alpha, Beta and Delta variants emerged in the United States. PBMCs were cultured at 1.5 million to 2.5 million per well in IMDM supplemented with roughly 5.2% human AB serum and about 9.5 IU/ml IL-2, with approximately 11 ug/ml peptide pools added. On days 3 and 7, half of the culture medium was replaced with fresh IL-2-containing medium. CD4+ T cells were isolated after around 11 days of culture through negative selection using the EasySep CD4+ T cell isolation kit. PBMCs were separated from whole blood using Ficoll-Paque Plus gradient centrifugation and then either used fresh or cryopreserved at -140C. In general, triplicate wells were set up for every culture condition.

Only a few counts were recorded for this clonotype. No cognate antigen has been identified for it. No clone much larger than this one lies a single base away; base qualities are absent. The TCR comes from a human donor who had recovered from COVID-19. Specimen: CD4+ T cells from blood, cultured in vitro. This receptor chain uses TRBV14 and TRBJ1-6; the best D guess is TRBD1, with 6 bases matching. The CDR3 protein sequence reads: CASSQGGRGDSPLHF. Read as DNA, the sequence is TGTGCCAGCAGCCAAGGAGGAAGGGGGGATTCACCCCTCCACTTT.